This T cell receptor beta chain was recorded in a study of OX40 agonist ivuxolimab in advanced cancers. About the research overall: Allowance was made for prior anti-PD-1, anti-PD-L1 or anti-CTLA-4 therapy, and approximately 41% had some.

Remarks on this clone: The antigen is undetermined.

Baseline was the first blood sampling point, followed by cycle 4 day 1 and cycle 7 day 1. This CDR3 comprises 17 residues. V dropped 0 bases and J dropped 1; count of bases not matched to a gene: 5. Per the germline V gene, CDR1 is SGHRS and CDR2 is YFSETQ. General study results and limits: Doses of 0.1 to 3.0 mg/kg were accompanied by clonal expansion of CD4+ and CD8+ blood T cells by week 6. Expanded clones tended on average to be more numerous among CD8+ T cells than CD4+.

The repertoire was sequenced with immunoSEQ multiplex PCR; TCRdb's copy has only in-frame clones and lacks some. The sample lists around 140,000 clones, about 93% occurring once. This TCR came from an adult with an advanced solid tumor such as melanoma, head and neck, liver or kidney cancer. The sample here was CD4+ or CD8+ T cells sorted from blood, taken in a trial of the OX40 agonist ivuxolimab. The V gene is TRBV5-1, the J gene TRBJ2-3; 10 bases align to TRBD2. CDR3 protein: CASSLGQAGGGTDTQYF. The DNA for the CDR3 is TGCGCCAGCAGCTTGGGGCAAGCGGGAGGGGGCACAGATACGCAGTATTTT.